This T cell receptor beta chain derives from a study of T cell responses to AZD1222 COVID-19 vaccine. Study-level findings and limits: Across the whole spike, CD4 TCRs peaked at regions 160-218 and 743-854. Increases in Spike-specific TCR breadth and depth were seen after two AZD1222 doses. Clonal diversity was possibly underestimated, and the donors were mostly white British, with more females.

To note about this clone: Its cognate antigen is unknown.

The method was immunoSEQ multiplex PCR; TCRdb's version includes in-frame clones alone and lacks a portion of them. There are approximately 150,000 clones in the sample; 91% occur only once, and approximately 3.8% lies in the top ten. The specimen comprised peripheral blood, sampled 28 days after the second AZD1222 dose. This TCR derives from an adult who received the AZD1222 COVID-19 vaccine.

The CDR3 spells CASCTANSGNTIYF. The CDR3, as DNA: TGTGCCAGCTGTACAGCCAACTCTGGAAACACCATATATTTT. The chain couples TRBV19 to TRBJ1-3; D gene ambiguous. Germline V CDR1 and CDR2: LNHDA, SQIVND (reference sequence). Trimming stripped 9 bases from V and 0 bases from J, with 12 bases between. The CDR3 loop spans 14 amino acids.